The TCR beta chain described here comes from a study of CD8 T cells in ankylosing spondylitis. One entry per CDR3 protein, called by TCRdb with MiXCR from the 5' RACE reads. The repertoire holds under 300,000 distinct CDR3 sequences, with 9.5% to 12% as singletons. Trimming shortened V by 5 bases and J by 7 bases, and 9 bases separated the two germline ends. The germline V gene encodes CDR1 SEHNR and CDR2 FQNEAQ (reference sequence). The CDR3 covers 11 residues. This TCR derives from a male donor with ankylosing spondylitis or in good health (not recorded which). Sequencing was done on a sample of blood, either unsorted or a sorted T cell fraction (not recorded which). J is TRBJ2-7 and V is TRBV7-9, with D unclear. CDR3 bases: TGTGCCAGCAGCCCCGAAGGGGAGCAGTACTTC. Translation gives CASSPEGEQYF. Looking up the rest from reference TRBV7-9 and TRBJ2-7 gives the full variable domain: DTGVSQNPRHKITKRGQNVTFRCDPISEHNRLYWYRQTLGQGPEFLTYFQNEAQLEKSRLLSDRFSAERPKGSFSTLEIQRTEQGDSAMYLCASSPEGEQYFGPGTRLTVT.